This entry describes one TCR beta chain. Its specific antigen is unknown. Nothing much larger sits one base from this clone, and base qualities are not available. The data derive from a study of PD-L1 blockade in urothelial cancer (dated by TCRdb to 2017 to 2019). With regard to the full study: Every patient began therapy in the mid-2010s and was given atezolizumab 1,200 mg intravenously every 3 weeks. About 85% of the 29 patients were identified as males with urothelial cancer of bladder origin, and a prior smoking history was reported by 18 of 29 patients. An ECOG performance status of 0 or 1 was recorded for the patients, and 0 to 3 prior chemotherapy regimens had been received by the patients. Blood samples were analyzed at two time points: 3 weeks after treatment start (second dose) and 6 weeks after treatment start. A median of roughly 140,000 T cells and 83,000 or so unique TCRs was obtained from blood samples, and a median clonality of approximately 0.08 was observed. The study was an exploratory multi-omic analysis of somatic, immune and clinical correlates of response to PD-L1 blockade with atezolizumab in urothelial cancer. Pretreatment tumor samples, along with matched peripheral blood serially collected before and after atezolizumab treatment, were subjected to TCR sequencing. Progression-free survival longer than 6 months counted as durable clinical benefit, and TCR features were additionally tested against both progression-free and overall survival. In the same patients, pretreatment tumors underwent whole exome sequencing and RNA sequencing in addition to TCR sequencing. Fewer than ten patients reached durable clinical benefit, while fewer than 25 patients did not. Over 28 patients had pretreatment blood TCR-seq, roughly 25 had at least one posttreatment blood collection, and roughly 25 had tumor TCR-seq.

The cohort included some 30 patients with locally advanced or metastatic urothelial carcinoma who were treated at Memorial Sloan Kettering on a trial protocol. Peripheral blood mononuclear cells were collected from each patient pretreatment and during treatment, giving between 1 and 8 total time points per patient. The Qiagen DNeasy Blood extraction kit was used to purify genomic DNA from total PBMCs and tumor samples. Collected pretreatment and during treatment, PBMCs were isolated and stored as previously described. The investigation overall reported the following: Patients with durable benefit showed greater expansion of tumor-associated TCR clones in peripheral blood 3 weeks after starting treatment (n ≈ 21, p = 0.022). Small sample size (n ≈ 28) and many exploratory analyses mean the results are intended to be hypothesis-generating. A pretreatment peripheral blood TCR clonality below the median was linked to improved progression-free and overall survival.

To estimate absolute template abundance from read counts, synthetic TCR analog templates were spiked into each PCR. The immunoSEQ assay was used to amplify TCRbeta CDR3 regions from genomic DNA with bias-controlled V and J gene primers. Sequencing of rearranged TCRbeta segments was done at approximately 20X coverage. Under the source paper's analysis protocol: Sequencing errors were corrected by clustering and CDR3s were annotated against IMGT to assign V, D and J genes. Downstream analyses used only productive TCRbeta rearrangements and left out out-of-frame or stop-codon sequences. Clonality was calculated as one minus the Shannon entropy normalized by the log of the number of unique productive sequences. Clones differing between time points or between blood and tumor were identified by Fisher's exact test with Benjamini-Hochberg correction at adjusted p below 0.01. Not all clones reach the TCRdb copy of this immuneACCESS table, which keeps in-frame sequences only. Checked studies attribute under half of the gap to unresolved V genes and leave the rest unexplained. V and J calls plus clone size are reproduced from that table; the DNA served to infer D and trimming. The sample table records under 90,000 clones; approximately 91% of these occur just once. Around a tenth of the sample comes from the top ten.

V loses 6 bases at its end and J loses 9 bases; junction bases beyond the gene matches: 5. The germline V gene supplies CDR1 SQVTM and CDR2 ANQGSEA. Its CDR3 holds 12 amino acids, cysteine through phenylalanine. Left in the record is the CDR3 DNA by itself, 36 bases read in frame from the first base. The sequencing used PBMCs, collected around atezolizumab (anti-PD-L1) treatment. The chain uses TRBV29-1 and TRBJ2-1; 10 of the junction bases match TRBD2. The clonotype comes from a man aged 55 to 69 with urothelial cancer. The sequenced DNA: TGCAGCGTCGCTAGCGGGAGTTTTGAGCAGTTCTTC. Translation gives CSVASGSFEQFF.